Listed below are T cell receptor beta chains from one sample, sequenced in a study of beta chain features in type 1 diabetes. Measured with immunoSEQ multiplex PCR; TCRdb has only the in-frame clones, and not every one. The sample holds some 280,000 clones, roughly an eighth seen once. Sequenced material: naive CD4+ T cells from blood. The receptor set was obtained from a man aged 25-45 years with type 1 diabetes. Both conserved end residues are part of each CDR3. D genes are given only for firm matches. Expanded clones are given a class, and other clones once, few, many or no size at all.

j_call: TRBJ2-5; v_call: TRBV5-1; d_call: .; clone_size: few; cdr3_nt: TGCGCCAGCAGCCCGCGACAGAGCCAAGAGACCCAGTACTTC; cdr3_aa: CASSPRQSQETQYF
j_call: TRBJ1-5; v_call: TRBV19; d_call: .; clone_size: few; cdr3_nt: TGTGCCAGTAGTAACGGGGGTAATCAGCCCCAGCATTTT; cdr3_aa: CASSNGGNQPQHF
j_call: TRBJ2-1; v_call: TRBV9; d_call: TRBD2; clone_size: .; cdr3_nt: TGTGCCAGCAGCGATAGGACTAGCGGGGACTACAATGAGCAGTTCTTC; cdr3_aa: CASSDRTSGDYNEQFF
j_call: TRBJ1-5; v_call: TRBV25-1; d_call: .; clone_size: .; cdr3_nt: TGTGCCAGCAGCGTGGGACACCATTATCAGCCCCAGCATTTT; cdr3_aa: CASSVGHHYQPQHF
j_call: TRBJ1-2; v_call: TRBV4-3; d_call: .; clone_size: .; cdr3_nt: TGCGCCAGCAGCCAAGATCCCGCGGGGGTTGAGGGCTACACCTTC; cdr3_aa: CASSQDPAGVEGYTF
j_call: TRBJ2-1; v_call: TRBV2; d_call: TRBD2; clone_size: .; cdr3_nt: TGTGCCAGCAGTGAAACGACTAGCCAAAAGCGGTTCTTC; cdr3_aa: CASSETTSQKRFF
j_call: TRBJ2-6; v_call: TRBV2; d_call: .; clone_size: few; cdr3_nt: TGTGCCAGCAGTGAGAGTGCTGGGGCCAACGTCCTGACTTTC; cdr3_aa: CASSESAGANVLTF
j_call: TRBJ2-1; v_call: TRBV5-1; d_call: .; clone_size: .; cdr3_nt: TGCGCCAGCAGCTTGGCGTCAGGTGACAATGAGCAGTTCTTC; cdr3_aa: CASSLASGDNEQFF
j_call: TRBJ1-1; v_call: TRBV28; d_call: TRBD1; clone_size: few; cdr3_nt: TGTGCCAGCAGCCTTTGGGACAGGGGTGCTTTCTTT; cdr3_aa: CASSLWDRGAFF
j_call: TRBJ2-3; v_call: TRBV5-1; d_call: TRBD2; clone_size: few; cdr3_nt: TGCGCCAGCAGCTTAGCGGGAGTTGCAGATACGCAGTATTTT; cdr3_aa: CASSLAGVADTQYF
j_call: TRBJ2-7; v_call: TRBV9; d_call: TRBD2; clone_size: few; cdr3_nt: TGTGCCAGCAGCGTATCCCGCCGGGCTAGCGGCTCCTACGAGCAGTACTTC; cdr3_aa: CASSVSRRASGSYEQYF
j_call: TRBJ2-7; v_call: TRBV4-2; d_call: .; clone_size: few; cdr3_nt: TGTGCCAGCAGCCAACAGGTAACCTACGAGCAGTACTTC; cdr3_aa: CASSQQVTYEQYF
j_call: TRBJ2-3; v_call: TRBV28; d_call: TRBD2; clone_size: few; cdr3_nt: TGTGCCAGCGAGCGGGAGGGCACAGATACGCAGTATTTT; cdr3_aa: CASEREGTDTQYF
j_call: TRBJ1-5; v_call: TRBV11-2; d_call: .; clone_size: few; cdr3_nt: TGTGCCAGCAGCTTAGCAGGTAGCAATCAGCCCCAGCATTTT; cdr3_aa: CASSLAGSNQPQHF
j_call: TRBJ2-3; v_call: TRBV13; d_call: TRBD1; clone_size: .; cdr3_nt: TGTGCCAGCAGCCCGGGACAGGGAAACACAGATACGCAGTATTTT; cdr3_aa: CASSPGQGNTDTQYF
j_call: TRBJ2-5; v_call: TRBV5-1; d_call: .; clone_size: few; cdr3_nt: TGCGCCAGCAGCGGCGGGATTCAAGAGACCCAGTACTTC; cdr3_aa: CASSGGIQETQYF
j_call: TRBJ1-2; v_call: TRBV28; d_call: TRBD1; clone_size: few; cdr3_nt: TGTGCCAGCAGTTTACCCGACAGGGGAGGCTATGGCTACACCTTC; cdr3_aa: CASSLPDRGGYGYTF
j_call: TRBJ2-7; v_call: TRBV6-6; d_call: .; clone_size: .; cdr3_nt: TGTGCCACCTCGGGGGTACAGGGGCACGAGCAGTACTTC; cdr3_aa: CATSGVQGHEQYF
j_call: TRBJ2-3; v_call: TRBV30; d_call: .; clone_size: few; cdr3_nt: TGTGCCTGGAGTCCAACGGCAGGGCCGGAGTATTTT; cdr3_aa: CAWSPTAGPEYF
j_call: TRBJ2-7; v_call: TRBV4-2; d_call: TRBD2; clone_size: few; cdr3_nt: TGTGCCAGCAGCCAAGATACCAGCGGGAGCCCCTACGAGCAGTACTTC; cdr3_aa: CASSQDTSGSPYEQYF
j_call: TRBJ2-7; v_call: TRBV27; d_call: TRBD2; clone_size: .; cdr3_nt: TGTGCCAGCAGGACCACTAGCGGGACCACCTACGAGCAGTACTTC; cdr3_aa: CASRTTSGTTYEQYF
j_call: TRBJ1-5; v_call: TRBV4-3; d_call: .; clone_size: few; cdr3_nt: TGCGCCAGCAGCCCCCATGAGGATCAGCCCCAGCATTTT; cdr3_aa: CASSPHEDQPQHF
j_call: TRBJ2-1; v_call: TRBV11-2; d_call: TRBD2; clone_size: few; cdr3_nt: TGTGCCAGCAGCTTACAACTAGCGGGAGCAAATGAGCAGTTCTTC; cdr3_aa: CASSLQLAGANEQFF
j_call: TRBJ1-1; v_call: TRBV28; d_call: .; clone_size: .; cdr3_nt: TGTGCCAGCTGCGGATGGAACACTGAAGCTTTCTTT; cdr3_aa: CASCGWNTEAFF
j_call: TRBJ1-1; v_call: TRBV6-6; d_call: .; clone_size: few; cdr3_nt: TGTGCCAGCAGTTCCGGGACACCCAACACTGAAGCTTTCTTT; cdr3_aa: CASSSGTPNTEAFF
j_call: TRBJ1-5; v_call: TRBV6-5; d_call: TRBD1; clone_size: .; cdr3_nt: TGTGCCAGCAGTTCAGGGACAGAAAATCAGCCCCAGCATTTT; cdr3_aa: CASSSGTENQPQHF
j_call: TRBJ2-1; v_call: TRBV6-6; d_call: TRBD2; clone_size: few; cdr3_nt: TGTGCCAGCAGTCGTGGACTAGCGGGAATTAATGAGCAGTTCTTC; cdr3_aa: CASSRGLAGINEQFF
j_call: TRBJ2-7; v_call: TRBV4-3; d_call: .; clone_size: few; cdr3_nt: TGCGCCAGCAGCCAAGAAGTCTTTAGCTACGAGCAGTACTTC; cdr3_aa: CASSQEVFSYEQYF
j_call: TRBJ1-5; v_call: TRBV28; d_call: .; clone_size: few; cdr3_nt: TGTGCCAGCAGTCTCACTCACCAGCCCCAGCATTTT; cdr3_aa: CASSLTHQPQHF
j_call: TRBJ2-4; v_call: TRBV9; d_call: .; clone_size: few; cdr3_nt: TGTGCCAGCAGCGTAGACCAGGGTGAAAACATTCAGTACTTC; cdr3_aa: CASSVDQGENIQYF
j_call: TRBJ2-7; v_call: TRBV18; d_call: TRBD2; clone_size: few; cdr3_nt: TGTGCCAGCTCACCGCAGGGACTACCAAACTACGAGCAGTACTTC; cdr3_aa: CASSPQGLPNYEQYF
j_call: TRBJ1-1; v_call: TRBV5-4; d_call: .; clone_size: .; cdr3_nt: TGTGCCAGCAGCCACGACAGGAACACTGAAGCTTTCTTT; cdr3_aa: CASSHDRNTEAFF
j_call: TRBJ2-7; v_call: TRBV5-4; d_call: .; clone_size: .; cdr3_nt: TGTGCCAGCAGCTTGGGCGGGCCCGCCTACGAGCAGTACTTC; cdr3_aa: CASSLGGPAYEQYF
j_call: TRBJ2-5; v_call: TRBV7-9; d_call: TRBD2; clone_size: few; cdr3_nt: TGTGCCAGCAGCCATCTAGCGGACCAAGAGACCCAGTACTTC; cdr3_aa: CASSHLADQETQYF
j_call: TRBJ2-5; v_call: TRBV7-9; d_call: .; clone_size: .; cdr3_nt: TGTGCCAGCAGCCTCCTTCACACAGCGAGGGAGCAGTACTTC; cdr3_aa: CASSLLHTAREQYF